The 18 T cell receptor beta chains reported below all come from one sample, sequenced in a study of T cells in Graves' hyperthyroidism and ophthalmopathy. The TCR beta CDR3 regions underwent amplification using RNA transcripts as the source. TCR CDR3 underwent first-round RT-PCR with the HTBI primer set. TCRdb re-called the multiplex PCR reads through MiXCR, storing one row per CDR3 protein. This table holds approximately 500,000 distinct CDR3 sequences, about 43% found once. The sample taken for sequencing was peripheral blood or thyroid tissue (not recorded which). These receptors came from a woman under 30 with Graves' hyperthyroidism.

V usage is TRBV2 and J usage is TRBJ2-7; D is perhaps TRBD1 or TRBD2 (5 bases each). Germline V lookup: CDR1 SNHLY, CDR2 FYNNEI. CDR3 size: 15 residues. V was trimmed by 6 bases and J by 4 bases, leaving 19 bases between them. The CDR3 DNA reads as TGTGCCAGCAGGCCCCGGGTCGAGTGGGGGTACGAGCAGTACTTC. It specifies CASRPRVEWGYEQYF.

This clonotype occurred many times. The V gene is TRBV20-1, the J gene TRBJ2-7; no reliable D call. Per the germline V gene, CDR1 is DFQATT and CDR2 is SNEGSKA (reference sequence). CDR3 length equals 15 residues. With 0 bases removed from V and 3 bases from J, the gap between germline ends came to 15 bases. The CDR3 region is CSARDPASVVYEQYF. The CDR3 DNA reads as TGCAGTGCTAGAGATCCGGCCAGCGTGGTCTACGAGCAGTACTTC.

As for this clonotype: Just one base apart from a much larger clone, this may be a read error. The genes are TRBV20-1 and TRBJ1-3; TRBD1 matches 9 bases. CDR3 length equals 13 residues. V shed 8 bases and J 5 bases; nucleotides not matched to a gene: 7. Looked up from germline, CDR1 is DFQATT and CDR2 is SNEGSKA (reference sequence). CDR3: CSMEGTGRNTIYF. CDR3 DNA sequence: TGCAGTATGGAAGGGACAGGGAGAAACACCATATATTTT.

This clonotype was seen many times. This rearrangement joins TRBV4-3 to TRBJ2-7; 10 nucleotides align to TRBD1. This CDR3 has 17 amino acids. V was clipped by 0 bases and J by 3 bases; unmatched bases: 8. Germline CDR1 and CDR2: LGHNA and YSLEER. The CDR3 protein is CASSQDRGDRGLYEQYF. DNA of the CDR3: TGCGCCAGCAGCCAAGATCGTGGTGACAGGGGGCTCTACGAGCAGTACTTC.

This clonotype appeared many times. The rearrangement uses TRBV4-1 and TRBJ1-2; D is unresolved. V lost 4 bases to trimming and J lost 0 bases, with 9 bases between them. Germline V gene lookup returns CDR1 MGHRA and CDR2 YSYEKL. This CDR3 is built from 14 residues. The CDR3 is CASSPTRANYGYTF. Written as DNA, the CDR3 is TGCGCCAGCAGCCCGACCCGCGCTAACTATGGCTACACCTTC.

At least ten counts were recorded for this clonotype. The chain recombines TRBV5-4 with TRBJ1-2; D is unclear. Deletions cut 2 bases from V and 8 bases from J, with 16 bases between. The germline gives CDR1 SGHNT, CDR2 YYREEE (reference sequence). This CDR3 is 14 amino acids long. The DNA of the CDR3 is TGTGCCAGCAGCTTCTTGCAGGAGGCGGGCGGCTACACCTTC. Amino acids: CASSFLQEAGGYTF.

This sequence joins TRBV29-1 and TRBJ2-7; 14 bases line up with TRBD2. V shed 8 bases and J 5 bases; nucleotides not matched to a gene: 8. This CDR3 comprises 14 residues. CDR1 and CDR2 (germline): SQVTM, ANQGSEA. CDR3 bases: TGCAGCCTCGGACTAGCGGGGGGCCGGGACGAGCAGTACTTC. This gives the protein CSLGLAGGRDEQYF.

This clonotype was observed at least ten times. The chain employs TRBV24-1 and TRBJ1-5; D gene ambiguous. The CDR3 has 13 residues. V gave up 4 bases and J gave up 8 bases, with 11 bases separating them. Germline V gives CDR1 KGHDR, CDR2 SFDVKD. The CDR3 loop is CATSDAYGEPQHF. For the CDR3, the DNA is TGTGCCACCAGTGACGCCTACGGTGAGCCCCAGCATTTT.

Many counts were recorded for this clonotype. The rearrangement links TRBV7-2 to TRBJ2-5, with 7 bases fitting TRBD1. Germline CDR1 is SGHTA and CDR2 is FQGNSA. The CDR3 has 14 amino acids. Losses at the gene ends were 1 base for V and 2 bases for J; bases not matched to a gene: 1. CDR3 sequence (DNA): TGTGCCAGCAGCTTAGGCAGGGGGCAAGAGACCCAGTACTTC. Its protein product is CASSLGRGQETQYF.

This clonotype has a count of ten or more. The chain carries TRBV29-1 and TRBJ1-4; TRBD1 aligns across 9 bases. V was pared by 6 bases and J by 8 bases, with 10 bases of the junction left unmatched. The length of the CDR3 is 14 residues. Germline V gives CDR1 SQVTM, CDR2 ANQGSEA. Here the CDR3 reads CSVTTGGAAEKLFF. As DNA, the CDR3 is TGCAGCGTCACCACAGGGGGCGCCGCCGAAAAACTGTTTTTT.

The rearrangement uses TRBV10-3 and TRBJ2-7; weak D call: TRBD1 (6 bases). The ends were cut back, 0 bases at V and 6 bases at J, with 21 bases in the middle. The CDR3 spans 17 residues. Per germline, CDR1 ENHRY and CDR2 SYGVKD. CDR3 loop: CAISESWAGERLLEQYF. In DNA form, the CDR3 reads TGTGCCATCAGTGAGTCTTGGGCAGGGGAGAGGCTGCTCGAGCAGTACTTC.

CDR3 residues: CASMPGGSMNTEAFF. DNA for the CDR3: TGTGCCAGCATGCCGGGGGGCTCGATGAACACTGAAGCTTTCTTT. The rearrangement links TRBV25-1 to TRBJ1-1, with a tentative D call TRBD1 (6 bases). V lost 7 bases and J 0 bases, leaving 15 bases between the germline ends. The CDR3 runs 15 residues. Germline V lookup: CDR1 MGHDK, CDR2 SYGVNS.

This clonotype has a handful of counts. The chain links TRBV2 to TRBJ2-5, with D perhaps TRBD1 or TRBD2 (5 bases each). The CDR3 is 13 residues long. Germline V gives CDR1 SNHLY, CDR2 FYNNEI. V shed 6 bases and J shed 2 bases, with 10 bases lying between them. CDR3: CASRGPVQETQYF. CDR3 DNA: TGTGCCAGCAGGGGACCTGTACAAGAGACCCAGTACTTC.

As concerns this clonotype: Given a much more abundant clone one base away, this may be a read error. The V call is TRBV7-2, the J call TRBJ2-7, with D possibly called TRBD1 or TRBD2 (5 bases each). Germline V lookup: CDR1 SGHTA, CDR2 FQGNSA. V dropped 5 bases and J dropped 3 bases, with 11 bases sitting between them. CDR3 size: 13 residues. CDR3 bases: TGTGCCAGCAGCCTCGGGGACGGCTACGAGCAGTACTTC. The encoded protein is CASSLGDGYEQYF. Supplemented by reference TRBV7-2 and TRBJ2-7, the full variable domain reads GAGVSQSPSNKVTEKGKDVELRCDPISGHTALYWYRQSLGQGLEFLIYFQGNSAPDKSGLPSDRFSAERTGGSVSTLTIQRTQQEDSAVYLCASSLGDGYEQYFGPGTRLTVT.

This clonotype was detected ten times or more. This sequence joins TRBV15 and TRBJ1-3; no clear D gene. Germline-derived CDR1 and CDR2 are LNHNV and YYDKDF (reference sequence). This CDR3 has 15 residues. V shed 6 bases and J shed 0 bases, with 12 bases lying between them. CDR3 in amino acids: CATRSTAASGNTIYF. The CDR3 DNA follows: TGTGCCACCAGGTCGACTGCCGCCTCTGGAAACACCATATATTTT.

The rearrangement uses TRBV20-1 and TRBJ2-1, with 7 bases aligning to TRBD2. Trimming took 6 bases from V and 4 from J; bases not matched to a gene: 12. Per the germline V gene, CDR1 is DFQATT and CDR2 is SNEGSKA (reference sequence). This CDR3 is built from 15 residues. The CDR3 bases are TGCAGTGCCAGGATCGCGGGACTAACATACAATGAGCAGTTCTTC. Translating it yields CSARIAGLTYNEQFF.

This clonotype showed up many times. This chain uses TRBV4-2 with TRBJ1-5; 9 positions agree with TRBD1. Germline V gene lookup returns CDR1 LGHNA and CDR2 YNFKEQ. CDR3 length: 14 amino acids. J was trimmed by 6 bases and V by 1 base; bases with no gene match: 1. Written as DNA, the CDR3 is TGTGCCAGCAGCCAAGTACAGGGGGCTCAGCCCCAGCATTTT. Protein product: CASSQVQGAQPQHF.

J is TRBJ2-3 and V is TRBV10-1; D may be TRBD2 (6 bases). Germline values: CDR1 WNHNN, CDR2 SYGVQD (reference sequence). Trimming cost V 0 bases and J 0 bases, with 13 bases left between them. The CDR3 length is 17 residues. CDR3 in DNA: TGCGCCAGCAGTGAGTCCTGGACTAAAGCTAGCACAGATACGCAGTATTTT. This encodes CASSESWTKASTDTQYF.